This T cell receptor beta chain appears in the sequencing data of a study of T cell responses to AZD1222 COVID-19 vaccine. Produced via immunoSEQ multiplex PCR; TCRdb's table is partial and in-frame only. This repertoire shows about 140,000 clones, about 90% found once; its top ten account for roughly 7.5%. V lost 6 bases and J lost 3, with 12 bases in between. CDR1 and CDR2 from the germline V gene are MDHEN and SYDVKM. CDR3 length: 13 amino acids. The chain has TRBV28 and TRBJ2-7, with D hard to call. The sequence came from an adult who received the MenACWY meningococcal vaccine as a control. Sequencing was performed on peripheral blood, taken 28 days after the second dose of the MenACWY control vaccine. The CDR3: CASRGSVGYEQYF. CDR3 sequence (DNA): TGTGCCAGCAGGGGTTCAGTCGGCTACGAGCAGTACTTC.